The rows below give T cell receptor delta chains drawn from one sample of a study of gamma-delta chains in newborns, infants, children. TCRdb re-called clones from the reads using CATT. The table lists over 5,500 delta-chain clones, approximately 10% of them singletons. Sequencing used blood. These receptors came from a child who was a newborn, infant or young child, either healthy, febrile or measles-vaccinated (not recorded which). Both conserved end residues are part of each CDR3. A D gene is named only where the DNA matches it firmly. Rows give clone size only sometimes, using once, few, many, or a class for an expanded clone.

clone_size	j_call	v_call	cdr3_length	d_call	cdr3_nt	cdr3_aa
-	TRDJ3	TRDV2	18	TRDD3	TGTGCCTGTGACACCGTTGGTGGGGGAACGTGGGACACCCGACAGATGTTTTTC	CACDTVGGGTWDTRQMFF
-	TRDJ1	TRDV2	19	TRDD3	TGTGCCTGTGGCACTTGGAATACTGGGGGATACGAGTTCACCGATAAACTCATCTTT	CACGTWNTGGYEFTDKLIF
-	TRDJ1	TRDV2	15	-	TGTGCCTGTGACACCGTAGGATCGGTAACCGATAAACTCATCTTT	CACDTVGSVTDKLIF
-	TRDJ3	TRDV2	18	TRDD3	TGTGCCTGTGACACGTACTGGGGGAGCTCCTGGGACACCCGACAGATGTTTTTC	CACDTYWGSSWDTRQMFF
-	TRDJ3	TRDV2	20	TRDD3	TGTGCCTGTGACAGCGTACTGGGGGATGTCAGCTCCTGGGACACCCGACAGATGTTTTTC	CACDSVLGDVSSWDTRQMFF
medium-sized	TRDJ3	TRDV2	17	TRDD3	TGTGCCTGTGACAATACTGGGGGATACTGGGACACCCGACAGATGTTTTTC	CACDNTGGYWDTRQMFF
few	TRDJ3	TRDV2	20	TRDD3	TGTGCCTGTGACACCGTACTGGGGGATTCGAGCTCCTGGGACACCCGACAGATGTTTTTC	CACDTVLGDSSSWDTRQMFF
medium-sized	TRDJ3	TRDV2	18	-	TGTGCCTGTGACACTGGGGGTCATTCCTCCTGGGACACCCGACAGATGTTTTTC	CACDTGGHSSWDTRQMFF
-	TRDJ1	TRDV2	14	TRDD3	TGTGCCTGTGACACCTTAGGGGATACGTGGAAACTCATCTTT	CACDTLGDTWKLIF
few	TRDJ3	TRDV2	19	TRDD3	TGTGCCTGTGACAGTACTGGGGGGGCCCAGATCTGGGACACCCGACAGATGTTTTTC	CACDSTGGAQIWDTRQMFF
few	TRDJ1	TRDV2	18	TRDD3	TGTGCCTGTGACACACTTACTGGGGGATACCCCTACACCGATAAACTCATCTTT	CACDTLTGGYPYTDKLIF
few	TRDJ1	TRDV2	18	-	TGTGCCTGTGACACGGTCTGGGGTCCCGACCGGGAGACCGATAAACTCATCTTT	CACDTVWGPDRETDKLIF
few	TRDJ1	TRDV2	19	TRDD3	TGTGCCTGTGAACCCCTAGGTAAGTCGGGGGATACGAACACCGATAAACTCATCTTT	CACEPLGKSGDTNTDKLIF
medium-sized	TRDJ1	TRDV2	18	TRDD3	TGTGCCTGTGACACCGTAGAACTGGGGGATACGAGCACCGATAAACTCATCTTT	CACDTVELGDTSTDKLIF
-	TRDJ3	TRDV2	19	TRDD3	TGTGCCTGTGACACCTGGGGGATACAGAGCTCCTGGGACACCCGACAGATGTTTTTC	CACDTWGIQSSWDTRQMFF
few	TRDJ1	TRDV1	23	TRDD3	TGTGCCCTTGGGGAACTAAAAGATCCCCTACTGGGGGATACAGAGTCGTACACCGATAAACTCATCTTT	CALGELKDPLLGDTESYTDKLIF
-	TRDJ3	TRDV2	18	TRDD3	TGTGCCTGTGACACCTGGGGGACGGCCTCCTGGGACACCCGACAGATGTTTTTC	CACDTWGTASWDTRQMFF
-	TRDJ1	TRDV2	16	TRDD3	TGTGCCTGTGACCCCCTCGTGGGGGACTACACCGATAAACTCATCTTT	CACDPLVGDYTDKLIF
-	TRDJ1	TRDV2	17	-	TGTGCCTGTGACGTACTACGTGGGGGGTCGACCACCGATAAACTCATCTTT	CACDVLRGGSTTDKLIF
-	TRDJ1	TRDV2	20	TRDD3	TGTGCCTGTGACACGGTTTTTACTGGGGGAACGGCCGCGGACACCGATAAACTCATCTTT	CACDTVFTGGTAADTDKLIF
-	TRDJ1	TRDV2	16	TRDD3	TGTGCCTGTGACTCGTTACTGGGGGATACCGGCGATAAACTCATCTTT	CACDSLLGDTGDKLIF
-	TRDJ1	TRDV1	25	TRDD3	TGTGCTCTTGGGGAACTACGGACATTTTCCCCCAACTACTGGGGGATACAAGCGGGCACCGATAAACTCATCTTT	CALGELRTFSPNYWGIQAGTDKLIF
-	TRDJ3	TRDV2	20	TRDD3	TGTGCCTGTGACACCGTACTGGGGGATACGTCCTCCTGGGACACCCGACAGATGTTTTTC	CACDTVLGDTSSWDTRQMFF
-	TRDJ1	TRDV2	18	TRDD3	TGTGCCTGTGATAAACTGGGGGGTTTTCAAGCTTACACCGATAAACTCATCTTT	CACDKLGGFQAYTDKLIF
medium-sized	TRDJ1	TRDV2	17	TRDD3	TGTGCCTGTGACACCGTGGGAGGTGGGGGATACGACGATAAACTCATCTTT	CACDTVGGGGYDDKLIF
medium-sized	TRDJ1	TRDV2	15	-	TGTGCCTGTGCCCATCTTACTACCCACCCCGATAAACTCATCTTT	CACAHLTTHPDKLIF
-	TRDJ1	TRDV2	19	TRDD3	TGTGCCTGTGACCCCGTACTGGGGGATACCCCCAGGGGCGGCGATAAACTCATCTTT	CACDPVLGDTPRGGDKLIF
few	TRDJ2	TRDV2	15	TRDD3	TGTGCCTGTGACACGGTGGGGGATACGACAGCACAACTCTTCTTT	CACDTVGDTTAQLFF
large	TRDJ1	TRDV2	17	TRDD3	TGTGCCTGTGACACCCTAACTGGGGGATACTCCACCGATAAACTCATCTTT	CACDTLTGGYSTDKLIF
-	TRDJ3	TRDV2	17	-	TGTGCCTGTGACACCGTTGGCGCGACCTGGGACACCCGACAGATGTTTTTC	CACDTVGATWDTRQMFF
medium-sized	TRDJ1	TRDV2	15	-	TGTGCCTGTGACAAACTACCAGGGTTTGGCGATAAACTCATCTTT	CACDKLPGFGDKLIF
few	TRDJ1	TRDV2	19	TRDD3	TGTGCCTGTGACACCGTTTCGATGGGGGATACAAAGAGGTCCGATAAACTCATCTTT	CACDTVSMGDTKRSDKLIF
few	TRDJ3	TRDV2	20	TRDD3	TGTGCCTGTGACACGCTACTGGGGGCCGAACCCTCCTGGGACACCCGACAGATGTTTTTC	CACDTLLGAEPSWDTRQMFF
medium-sized	TRDJ1	TRDV2	17	TRDD3	TGTGCCTGTGACACCGTGGGGGGTACTGGGGGACCCGGCGAACTCATCTTT	CACDTVGGTGGPGELIF
few	TRDJ1	TRDV2	19	-	TGTGCCTGTGACACGGTCAGAAGTTCCTCACATAAGGGCACCGATAAACTCATCTTT	CACDTVRSSSHKGTDKLIF
medium-sized	TRDJ1	TRDV2	16	-	TGTGCCTGTGACACAGTTTTACTGGGTGATACCGATAAACTCATCTTT	CACDTVLLGDTDKLIF
medium-sized	TRDJ1	TRDV2	17	TRDD3	TGTGCCTGTGACACCTTAAGTACTGGGGGATACCCCGATAAACTCATCTTT	CACDTLSTGGYPDKLIF
-	TRDJ1	TRDV2	17	-	TGTGCCTGTGACGATCTAAATGGGGGTTACGGGGCCGATAAACTCATCTTT	CACDDLNGGYGADKLIF
medium-sized	TRDJ3	TRDV2	18	-	TGTGCCTGTGACACCGCGGGATCACGCTCCTGGGACACCCGACAGATGTTTTTC	CACDTAGSRSWDTRQMFF
large	TRDJ3	TRDV2	19	TRDD3	TGTGCCTGTGACGTCCTTCTGGGGGATACGCCTTGGGACACCCGACAGATGTTTTTC	CACDVLLGDTPWDTRQMFF
few	TRDJ3	TRDV2	19	TRDD3	TGTGCCTGTGACACCTCTTGGGGGATACGAAGCCGGGACACCCGACAGATGTTTTTC	CACDTSWGIRSRDTRQMFF
few	TRDJ1	TRDV2	17	TRDD3	TGTGCCTGTGACCCCCTACTGGGGGATACGAGGACCGATAAACTCATCTTT	CACDPLLGDTRTDKLIF
few	TRDJ1	TRDV2	15	TRDD3	TGTGCCTGTTCCGTACTGGGGGATTCTCCCGATAAACTCATCTTT	CACSVLGDSPDKLIF
-	TRDJ1	TRDV2	14	-	TGTGCCTGTGACACGGCAGGCTACACCGATAAACTCATCTTT	CACDTAGYTDKLIF
medium-sized	TRDJ1	TRDV2	19	TRDD3	TGTGCCTGTGATCCTGTACTGGGGGATACGCAGGGGCGCACCGATAAACTCATCTTT	CACDPVLGDTQGRTDKLIF
-	TRDJ1	TRDV2	14	-	TGTGCCTGTGACTCTCTGGGGATCGCCGATAAACTCATCTTT	CACDSLGIADKLIF
few	TRDJ3	TRDV2	19	TRDD3	TGTGCCTGTGACATTACTGGGGGACCGCTCTCCTGGGACACCCAACAGATGTTTTTC	CACDITGGPLSWDTQQMFF
-	TRDJ1	TRDV2	19	TRDD3	TGTGCCTGTGACAGCCTACTGGGGGACGAAACCACCACCACCGATAAACTCATCTTT	CACDSLLGDETTTTDKLIF
few	TRDJ1	TRDV2	17	TRDD3	TGTGCCTGTGACATCGTGGGAGGGGGATACGACTCCGATAAACTCATCTTT	CACDIVGGGYDSDKLIF
few	TRDJ1	TRDV1	17	TRDD3	TGTGCTCTTGGGAGCTATACTGGGGGCTCGTACACCGATAAACTCATCTTT	CALGSYTGGSYTDKLIF
medium-sized	TRDJ1	TRDV2	14	-	TGTGCCTGTGTTGAGCTGGGGCCGTTCGATAAACTCATCTTT	CACVELGPFDKLIF
medium-sized	TRDJ1	TRDV2	16	TRDD3	TGTGCCTGTGACGGGGTGGGGGATACGTCGGCCGATAAACTCATCTTT	CACDGVGDTSADKLIF
medium-sized	TRDJ1	TRDV2	19	-	TGTGCCTGTGACACCGTGGGAGGCCACCGCCAGAGGGACACCGATAAACTCATCTTT	CACDTVGGHRQRDTDKLIF
medium-sized	TRDJ1	TRDV2	17	TRDD3	TGTGCCTGTGACACACTACTGGGGGACTCTTACACCGATAAACTCATCTTT	CACDTLLGDSYTDKLIF
medium-sized	TRDJ1	TRDV2	18	TRDD3	TGTGCCTGTGACACCCTACGGACCGGGGGGGATAACACCGATAAACTCATCTTT	CACDTLRTGGDNTDKLIF